Below, one T cell receptor beta chain is given with its context. Sequencing used immunoSEQ multiplex PCR; TCRdb keeps in-frame clones, though not all of them. The sample lists about 140,000 clones; more than 80% were seen once. This sample was taken from a study of T cell responses to AZD1222 COVID-19 vaccine. CDR1 is SGHRS, CDR2 YFSETQ, per germline. V lost 1 base and J lost 2, with 8 bases in between. CDR3 size: 14 residues. This chain links TRBV5-1 with TRBJ2-3; the D is unclear. The source was peripheral blood, collected 28 days after the second dose of the MenACWY control vaccine. The receptor was derived from an adult who received the MenACWY meningococcal vaccine as a control. DNA for the CDR3: TGCGCCAGCAGCTTGTCGGTTGCCACAGATACGCAGTATTTT. Its protein is CASSLSVATDTQYF.